One and the same sample provided the 4 T cell receptor beta chains below, sequenced in a study of cytomegalovirus exposure and HLA in healthy donors. PCR involved 60 Vbeta and 13 Jbeta primers. The protocol was immunoSEQ multiplex PCR, while the TCRdb copy is restricted to in-frame clones and leaves out a portion. Counted here are some 150,000 clones, approximately 80% occurring once; the ten biggest clones make up about 9.9%. The sequencing sample was made of PBMCs. All receptors derive from a man between 18 and 29 years old in good health and CMV-seropositive.

This clone was seen only a few times. V usage is TRBV19 and J usage is TRBJ1-2; perhaps TRBD1 as D (5 bases). This CDR3 is built from 13 residues. V lost 7 bases, J lost 4 bases, and 13 bases lay in between. CDR1 and CDR2 (germline): LNHDA, SQIVND (reference sequence). CDR3 residues: CASKLQGSYGYTF. CDR3 nucleotide sequence: TGTGCCAGTAAGTTGCAGGGCTCCTATGGCTACACCTTC.

V and J are TRBV5-1 and TRBJ2-1; TRBD1 matches at 12 bases. Germline CDR1 SGHRS, CDR2 YFSETQ. After removal of 2 bases from V and 0 bases from J, the junction contained 6 bases not matched to a gene. This CDR3 has 18 amino acids. CDR3 protein: CASSLFPGQGASYNEQFF. DNA of the CDR3: TGCGCCAGCAGCTTATTCCCGGGACAGGGGGCCTCCTACAATGAGCAGTTCTTC. Together with reference TRBV5-1 and TRBJ2-1, the CDR3 gives the full variable domain: KAGVTQTPRYLIKTRGQQVTLSCSPISGHRSVSWYQQTPGQGLQFLFEYFSETQRNKGNFPGRFSGRQFSNSRSEMNVSTLELGDSALYLCASSLFPGQGASYNEQFFGPGTRLTVL.

This clone was detected once. V and J are TRBV6-1 and TRBJ2-7, with 7 nucleotides matching TRBD1. J lost 5 bases, V lost 9 bases, and 4 bases had no gene match. Germline V lookup: CDR1 MNHNS, CDR2 SASEGT. This CDR3 comprises 11 residues. The CDR3 sequence: CASDRVNEQYF. The CDR3 region has the DNA TGTGCCAGTGACAGGGTCAACGAGCAGTACTTC.

This chain links TRBV5-1 with TRBJ2-2; the D gene is possibly TRBD1 (6 bases). The CDR3 is 16 residues long. Germline V gene lookup returns CDR1 SGHRS and CDR2 YFSETQ. The germline V and J ends were trimmed by 5 bases and 2 bases, with 16 bases remaining between them. This CDR3 reads CASRFSGQTNTGELFF. Written as DNA, the CDR3 is TGCGCCAGCAGGTTCTCCGGACAGACCAACACCGGGGAGCTGTTTTTT.